The rows below give T cell receptor beta chains drawn from one sample of a study of T cells after yellow fever vaccination. TCRdb used MiXCR to reprocess the 5' RACE reads, holding one entry per CDR3 protein. Found here are some 350,000 distinct CDR3 sequences, more than 9% of them singletons; the top ten hold roughly 18%. The material was PBMCs, obtained on the day of the first yellow fever vaccination. The receptors come from a man younger than 35 who received the YFV17D yellow fever vaccine. CDR3s include the opening cysteine and the closing phenylalanine or tryptophan. D genes are given only for firm matches.

d_call,j_call,v_call,cdr3_aa
TRBD1,TRBJ1-6,TRBV5-1,CASSLWDSNSPLHF
.,TRBJ2-3,TRBV7-9,CASSFQGYTDTQYF
.,TRBJ1-2,TRBV5-6,CASSRGDGYTF
.,TRBJ2-7,TRBV5-1,CASSKAGISSSYEQYF
.,TRBJ1-4,TRBV20-1,CSASPGLATNEKLFF
TRBD1,TRBJ2-5,TRBV20-1,CSANPGQAQETQYF
TRBD1,TRBJ2-7,TRBV7-2,CASTALTGATYEQYF
.,TRBJ2-7,TRBV27,CASSLWASSSSYEQYF
.,TRBJ2-3,TRBV2,CASGDTQYF
.,TRBJ1-6,TRBV6-2/TRBV6-3,CASSYFGGPPLHF
TRBD2,TRBJ2-6,TRBV10-3,CAISGGARSNVLTF
TRBD1,TRBJ1-5,TRBV18,CASQGQPSGTDNQPQHF
.,TRBJ1-4,TRBV7-2,CASSSLRGATNEKLFF
.,TRBJ2-3,TRBV20-1,CSAPPRLADTQYF
.,TRBJ1-1,TRBV20-1,CSAMTEAFF
.,TRBJ2-5,TRBV4-1,CASSQEGIPRPETQYF
.,TRBJ1-1,TRBV6-2/TRBV6-3,CASSYPPQGLHTEAFF
.,TRBJ1-6,TRBV12-3/TRBV12-4,CATSQGKSPLHF
.,TRBJ1-2,TRBV6-1,CASSLHDRIYGYTF
.,TRBJ2-3,TRBV5-1,CASSNQGADTQYF
.,TRBJ2-2,TRBV12-3/TRBV12-4,CASSLRGRVSGELFF
TRBD1,TRBJ2-3,TRBV11-1,CASSLFGQGAPKGRDTQYF
.,TRBJ1-2,TRBV7-2,CASSLGLANGYTF
TRBD2,TRBJ2-7,TRBV20-1,CSARPGLALSEQYF
TRBD1,TRBJ2-1,TRBV11-1,CASSSGQGLYNEQFF
.,TRBJ1-2,TRBV28,CASSFSRGYTF
.,TRBJ2-5,TRBV5-1,CASSFEGPETQYF
.,TRBJ1-5,TRBV12-3/TRBV12-4,CASGLGSGFGQPQHF
.,TRBJ2-4,TRBV20-1,CSAPPASLAKNIQYF
.,TRBJ1-1,TRBV13,CASSFRAMNTEAFF
TRBD1,TRBJ1-1,TRBV10-3,CAISEGHGTGHTEAFF
TRBD2,TRBJ2-1,TRBV6-5,CASSYSLAGYNEQFF
.,TRBJ2-1,TRBV25-1,CASSEFGRTDYNEQFF
.,TRBJ1-2,TRBV5-5,CASSLEQGRNYGYTF
.,TRBJ1-2,TRBV6-2/TRBV6-3,CASSTGPGTYYGYTF
TRBD1,TRBJ1-4,TRBV6-5,CASSYEGTGYEKLFF
.,TRBJ1-2,TRBV28,CASKWGGRRYGYTF
TRBD1,TRBJ2-5,TRBV10-3,CAITPGQGGETQYF
TRBD1,TRBJ1-2,TRBV7-2,CASSADRANYGYTF
TRBD2,TRBJ2-1,TRBV10-3,CAIKDSGGASYNEQFF
TRBD1,TRBJ2-7,TRBV3-1,CASSQGGTGYREQYF
TRBD1,TRBJ2-3,TRBV6-5,CASSNQGATDTQYF
.,TRBJ2-1,TRBV5-6,CASRGRGNEQFF
.,TRBJ1-6,TRBV18,CASSGPENSPLHF
.,TRBJ2-7,TRBV20-1,CSASPGQSSYEQYF
.,TRBJ1-5,TRBV3-1,CASSSGLGRNQPQHF
TRBD1,TRBJ2-4,TRBV11-2,CASSSTPREDRGAKNIQYF
TRBD1,TRBJ1-4,TRBV5-1,CASRNAYRGQNEKLFF
TRBD1,TRBJ1-3,TRBV29-1,CSLPPGTDSRNTIYF
.,TRBJ1-5,TRBV12-3/TRBV12-4,CASSIQGQPQHF
.,TRBJ1-5,TRBV12-3/TRBV12-4,CASSLALRGQPQHF
TRBD2,TRBJ2-3,TRBV15,CATSRDPRGLDSHTQYF
.,TRBJ1-4,TRBV7-9,CASSLAPATNEKLFF
.,TRBJ1-1,TRBV11-2,CASSFTDRGTEAFF
TRBD1,TRBJ2-1,TRBV29-1,CSVEGPRGEQFF
.,TRBJ1-2,TRBV4-1,CASSQGVRFYGYTF
.,TRBJ1-6,TRBV5-1,CASSLDAGFDSPLHF